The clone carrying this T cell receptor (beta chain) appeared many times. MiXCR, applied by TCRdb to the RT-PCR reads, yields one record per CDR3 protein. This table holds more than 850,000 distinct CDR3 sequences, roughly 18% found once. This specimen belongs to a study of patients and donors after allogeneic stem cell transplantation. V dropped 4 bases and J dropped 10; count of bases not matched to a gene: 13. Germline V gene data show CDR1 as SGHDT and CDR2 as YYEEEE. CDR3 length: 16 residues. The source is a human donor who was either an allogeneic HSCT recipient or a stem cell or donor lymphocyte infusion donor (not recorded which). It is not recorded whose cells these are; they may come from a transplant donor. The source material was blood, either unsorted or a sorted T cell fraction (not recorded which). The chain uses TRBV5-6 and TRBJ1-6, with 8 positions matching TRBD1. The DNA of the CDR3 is TGTGCCAGCAGCACCGGACAGGGCAGGAGTGGATCACCCCTCCACTTT. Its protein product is CASSTGQGRSGSPLHF.